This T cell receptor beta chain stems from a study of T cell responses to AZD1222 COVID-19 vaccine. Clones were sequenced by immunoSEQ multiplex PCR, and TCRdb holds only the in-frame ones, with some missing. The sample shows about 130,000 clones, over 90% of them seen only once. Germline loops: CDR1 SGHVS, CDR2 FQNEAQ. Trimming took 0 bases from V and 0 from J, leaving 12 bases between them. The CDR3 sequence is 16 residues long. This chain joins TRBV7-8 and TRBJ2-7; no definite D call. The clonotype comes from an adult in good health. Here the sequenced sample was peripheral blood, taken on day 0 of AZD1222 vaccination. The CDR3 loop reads CASSLARQASSYEQYF. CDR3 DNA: TGTGCCAGCAGCTTAGCGAGGCAGGCTAGCTCCTACGAGCAGTACTTC. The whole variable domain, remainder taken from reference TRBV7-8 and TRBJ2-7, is GAGVSQSPRYKVAKRGQDVALRCDPISGHVSLFWYQQALGQGPEFLTYFQNEAQLDKSGLPSDRFFAERPEGSVSTLKIQRTQQEDSAVYLCASSLARQASSYEQYFGPGTRLTVT.